This TCR beta chain stems from a study of graft-versus-host responses after intestinal transplantation. On this clone: Its antigen is not identified.

The method was immunoSEQ multiplex PCR; TCRdb's version includes in-frame clones alone and lacks a portion of them. The sample consists of some 90,000 clones, about 93% of them appearing once. The germline gives CDR1 MNHEY, CDR2 SVGAGI. The CDR3 is 15 amino acids. Trimming removed 9 bases from V and 3 bases from J, with 18 bases in between. The study's findings and limits: GvH clones occurred in recipient marrow; some first appeared in ileum or blood.

Here the sequenced sample was unstimulated CD8+ T cells sorted from spleen or lymph node cells, taken before intestinal transplant. The chain employs TRBV6-5 and TRBJ2-1; D might be TRBD1 (6 bases). The source of this sequence is a human donor who received an intestinal transplant. Written as DNA, the CDR3 is TGTGCCAGTAGCGTTCACAGGGTTTACTACAATGAGCAGTTCTTC. This codes for CASSVHRVYYNEQFF.